Described below is a single T cell receptor (beta chain) sequence and its context. Its antigen is undetermined. The entry originates in a study of cytomegalovirus exposure and HLA in healthy donors. Study-wide results and caveats: Altogether, some 160 TCR beta chains were recorded as cytomegalovirus-associated. Under in vitro conditions, three CMV-associated chains were confirmed as specific for CMV antigens.

The V gene lost 2 bases and the J gene lost 5 bases, with 15 bases spanning the gap. The CDR3 sequence is 15 residues long. The V gene's germline CDR1 is MNHNS and CDR2 SASEGT. Donors counted as nominally healthy when sampled, yet unrecorded immune exposures were likely. Primers included in the PCR were 60 Vbeta and 13 Jbeta primers. Libraries were prepared by immunoSEQ multiplex PCR; TCRdb keeps only in-frame clonotypes and omits some of them. The sample yields roughly 230,000 clones, over 75% seen once. The chain uses TRBV6-1 and TRBJ1-1; no firm D call. The sequencing sample was made of PBMCs. The source of this sequence is a boy between 10 and 17 years old in good health and CMV-seronegative. In DNA, the CDR3 is TGTGCCAGCAGTGAACGGAGTAACGGAGGGACTGAAGCTTTCTTT. It specifies CASSERSNGGTEAFF.